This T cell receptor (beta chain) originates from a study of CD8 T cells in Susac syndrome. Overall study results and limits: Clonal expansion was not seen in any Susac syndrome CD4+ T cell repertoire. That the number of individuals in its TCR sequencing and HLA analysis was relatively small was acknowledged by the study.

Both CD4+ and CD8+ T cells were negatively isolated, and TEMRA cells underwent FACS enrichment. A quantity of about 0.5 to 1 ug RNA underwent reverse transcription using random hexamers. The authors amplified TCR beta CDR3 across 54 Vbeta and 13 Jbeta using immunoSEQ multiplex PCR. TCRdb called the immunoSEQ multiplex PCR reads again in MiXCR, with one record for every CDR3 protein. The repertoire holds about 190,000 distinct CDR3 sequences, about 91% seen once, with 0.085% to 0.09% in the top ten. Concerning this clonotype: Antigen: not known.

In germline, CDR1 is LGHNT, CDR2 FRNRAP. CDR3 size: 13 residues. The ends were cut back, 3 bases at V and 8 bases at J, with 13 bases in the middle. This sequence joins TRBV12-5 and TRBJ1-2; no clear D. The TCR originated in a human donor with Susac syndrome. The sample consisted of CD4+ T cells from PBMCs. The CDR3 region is CASGFGQPGGYTF. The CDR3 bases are TGTGCTAGTGGTTTCGGCCAACCTGGCGGCTACACCTTC.